A selection of T cell receptor beta chains follows, all from one sample in a study of cytomegalovirus exposure and HLA in healthy donors. This table comes from immunoSEQ multiplex PCR, and its TCRdb copy is limited to in-frame clones, with some not included. The top ten hold approximately 2.8% of the sample, which has 160,000 or so clones, roughly two thirds seen once. The sample was PBMCs. The source is a woman aged 25 to 39 in good health and CMV-seronegative. Both conserved end residues are part of each CDR3. D genes are given only for firm matches. Clone sizes are given selectively: once, few, many, or a class where the clone is expanded.

TRBD1 | NA | TRBJ2-5 | TRBV4-1 | CASSQGGQRIQETQYF | TGCGCCAGCAGCCAAGGGGGACAGAGGATCCAAGAGACCCAGTACTTC
TRBD1 | NA | TRBJ2-7 | TRBV28 | CASIPGTGEFYEQYF | TGTGCCAGCATCCCCGGGACAGGGGAGTTCTACGAGCAGTACTTC
NA | NA | TRBJ2-7 | TRBV2 | CASEAGRYEQYF | TGTGCCAGCGAGGCAGGGAGGTACGAGCAGTACTTC
TRBD1 | few | TRBJ2-7 | TRBV27 | CASSWDRGSYEQYF | TGTGCCAGCAGTTGGGACAGGGGATCCTACGAGCAGTACTTC
NA | NA | TRBJ2-1 | TRBV15 | CATSRDSGFYNEQFF | TGTGCCACCAGCAGAGATTCGGGGTTCTACAATGAGCAGTTCTTC
NA | NA | TRBJ2-1 | TRBV7-7 | CASSSGSEHYNEQFF | TGTGCTAGCAGCTCTGGGAGCGAACACTACAATGAGCAGTTCTTC
NA | few | TRBJ2-2 | TRBV6-1 | CASTGVIWAGELFF | TGTGCCAGCACAGGGGTTATTTGGGCCGGGGAGCTGTTTTTT
NA | NA | TRBJ1-1 | TRBV5-1 | CASSTGGVTEAFF | TGCGCCAGCAGCACCGGGGGAGTAACTGAAGCTTTCTTT
NA | few | TRBJ1-2 | TRBV28 | CASSLGVWGDYGYTF | TGTGCCAGCAGTTTAGGGGTGTGGGGAGATTATGGCTACACCTTC
NA | NA | TRBJ2-2 | TRBV29-1 | CSAYTGSGELFF | TGCAGCGCCTATACAGGGTCCGGGGAGCTGTTTTTT
NA | NA | TRBJ1-1 | TRBV6-5 | CASSYSEGLGTEAFF | TGTGCCAGCAGTTACTCGGAGGGGTTGGGCACTGAAGCTTTCTTT
NA | NA | TRBJ1-6 | TRBV4-3 | CASSQDTDSPLHF | TGCGCCAGCAGCCAAGACACGGATTCACCCCTCCACTTT
TRBD2 | NA | TRBJ2-3 | TRBV5-1 | CASSLVGGRPITDTQYF | TGCGCCAGCAGCTTGGTGGGAGGGCGACCCATCACAGATACGCAGTATTTT
NA | NA | TRBJ2-7 | TRBV20-1 | CSARDGHEQYF | TGCAGTGCTAGAGATGGCCACGAGCAGTACTTC
NA | NA | TRBJ1-4 | TRBV15 | CATSSRFLNEKLFF | TGTGCCACCAGCAGTCGGTTCCTTAATGAAAAACTGTTTTTT
TRBD1 | NA | TRBJ1-6 | TRBV7-9 | CASSFDRGDGSPLHF | TGTGCCAGCAGTTTCGACAGGGGTGATGGTTCACCCCTCCACTTT
NA | NA | TRBJ2-1 | TRBV7-3 | CASSLIAEPYNEQFF | TGTGCCAGCAGCTTAATAGCGGAGCCCTACAATGAGCAGTTCTTC
NA | NA | TRBJ2-1 | TRBV10-3 | CAISDYGIYEQFF | TGTGCCATCAGTGATTACGGGATCTATGAGCAGTTCTTC
TRBD1 | few | TRBJ2-3 | TRBV18 | CASSNDRENTDTQYF | TGTGCCAGCTCCAATGACAGGGAAAACACAGATACGCAGTATTTT
TRBD2 | NA | TRBJ2-7 | TRBV7-3 | CASSSVAGDSYEQYF | TGTGCCAGCAGCTCCGTAGCGGGGGACTCCTACGAGCAGTACTTC
NA | NA | TRBJ2-2 | TRBV27 | CASSMATGELFF | TGTGCCAGCAGTATGGCCACCGGGGAGCTGTTTTTT
TRBD2 | NA | TRBJ2-1 | TRBV5-1 | CASSPGLAGNNEQFF | TGCGCCAGCAGCCCGGGACTAGCGGGAAACAATGAGCAGTTCTTC
TRBD2 | NA | TRBJ2-1 | TRBV7-6 | CASSLAGTSGGNYNEQFF | TGTGCCAGCAGCTTAGCCGGGACTAGCGGGGGAAACTACAATGAGCAGTTCTTC
TRBD2 | NA | TRBJ2-1 | TRBV9 | CASSFSGTSVNEQFF | TGTGCCAGCAGCTTTTCCGGGACTAGCGTCAATGAGCAGTTCTTC
NA | few | TRBJ2-7 | TRBV6-5 | CASRIGLGPYEQYF | TGTGCCAGCAGGATAGGACTTGGGCCCTACGAGCAGTACTTC
TRBD1 | NA | TRBJ1-6 | TRBV5-1 | CASSATGTENSPLHF | TGCGCCAGCAGCGCAACCGGGACAGAGAATTCACCCCTCCACTTT
NA | NA | TRBJ2-1 | TRBV7-9 | CASSDYYNEQFF | TGTGCCAGCAGCGACTATTACAATGAGCAGTTCTTC
NA | NA | TRBJ1-1 | TRBV28 | CASSHLDRKNTEAFF | TGTGCCAGCAGTCACCTCGACAGGAAGAACACTGAAGCTTTCTTT
TRBD2 | NA | TRBJ2-3 | TRBV7-9 | CASSPTSGGSTDTQYF | TGTGCCAGCAGCCCGACTAGCGGGGGAAGCACAGATACGCAGTATTTT
NA | few | TRBJ2-7 | TRBV4-1 | CASSQGAGLPVYEQYF | TGCGCCAGCAGCCAAGGCGCGGGACTTCCTGTCTACGAGCAGTACTTC
TRBD1 | NA | TRBJ1-2 | TRBV19 | CASRQTGDYGYTF | TGTGCCAGTAGGCAGACAGGGGACTATGGCTACACCTTC
TRBD1 | NA | TRBJ1-6 | TRBV5-4 | CASSLGTGNSPLHF | TGTGCCAGCAGCTTGGGGACAGGGAATTCACCCCTCCACTTT
NA | NA | TRBJ2-7 | TRBV7-9 | CASSLQETYEQYF | TGTGCCAGCAGCTTACAGGAAACCTACGAGCAGTACTTC
NA | NA | TRBJ2-5 | TRBV18 | CASSPSINRMETQYF | TGTGCCAGCTCACCAAGTATCAACAGGATGGAGACCCAGTACTTC
NA | NA | TRBJ2-5 | TRBV10-3 | CAISDWTEETQYF | TGTGCCATCAGTGATTGGACAGAAGAGACCCAGTACTTC
NA | NA | TRBJ2-5 | TRBV29-1 | CSTSEETQYF | TGCAGCACGTCGGAGGAGACCCAGTACTTC
NA | NA | TRBJ1-5 | TRBV4-3 | CASSQLQGDDQPQHF | TGCGCCAGCAGCCAATTACAGGGAGACGATCAGCCCCAGCATTTT
NA | few | TRBJ2-6 | TRBV29-1 | CSVLGGFGANVLTF | TGCAGCGTCCTTGGGGGGTTCGGGGCCAACGTCCTGACTTTC
NA | NA | TRBJ1-2 | TRBV11-2 | CASSLLVRGNYGYTF | TGTGCCAGCAGCTTATTGGTCAGAGGAAACTATGGCTACACCTTC
TRBD2 | NA | TRBJ2-1 | TRBV4-3 | CASSPRASGNSYNEQFF | TGCGCCAGCAGCCCCCGGGCTAGCGGCAACTCCTACAATGAGCAGTTCTTC
TRBD1 | NA | TRBJ2-7 | TRBV7-3 | CASSASTGGFPYF | TGTGCCAGCAGCGCATCGACAGGGGGATTTCCGTACTTC
TRBD1 | NA | TRBJ1-2 | TRBV28 | CASSGTGASNYGYTF | TGTGCCAGCAGTGGGACAGGGGCTTCTAACTATGGCTACACCTTC
NA | NA | TRBJ1-4 | TRBV2 | CASSVNGEKLFF | TGTGCCAGCAGTGTTAACGGTGAAAAACTGTTTTTT
TRBD2 | NA | TRBJ2-3 | TRBV5-1 | CASSGPLRKREAYTDTQYF | TGCGCCAGCAGCGGTCCTCTAAGAAAGCGGGAGGCCTACACAGATACGCAGTATTTT
NA | NA | TRBJ1-1 | TRBV28 | CASSLLFTGTEAFF | TGTGCCAGCAGTTTACTCTTTACAGGGACTGAAGCTTTCTTT
NA | NA | TRBJ2-7 | TRBV29-1 | CSASHHATGNEQYF | TGCAGCGCTTCCCACCACGCCACAGGCAACGAGCAGTACTTC